This is a list of T cell receptor beta chains from one sample in a study of blood T cell repertoires in COVID-19. Clones were sequenced by immunoSEQ multiplex PCR, and TCRdb holds only the in-frame ones, with some missing. The sample holds about 270,000 clones, approximately 91% seen once. Sequenced: PBMCs or T cells enriched from blood (not recorded which). These receptors came from a woman aged 35 to 49 with acute COVID-19. CDR3s include the opening cysteine and the closing phenylalanine or tryptophan. D genes are given only for firm matches. A row's size may be missing; if present it is once, few, many or a size class.

j_call d_call v_call clone_size cdr3_aa cdr3_nt
TRBJ2-7 TRBD1 TRBV4-2 . CASSQEGQGRYEQYF TGTGCCAGCAGCCAAGAAGGACAGGGGAGGTACGAGCAGTACTTC
TRBJ1-3 . TRBV12-3/TRBV12-4 . CASSKKNTIYF TGTGCCAGCAGCAAAAAAAACACCATATATTTT
TRBJ1-5 . TRBV19 . CASSIENIANSNQPQHF TGTGCCAGTAGTATAGAGAACATCGCCAATAGCAATCAGCCCCAGCATTTT
TRBJ2-7 . TRBV9 . CASSATTGPSYEQYF TGTGCCAGCAGCGCCACTACCGGCCCCTCATACGAGCAGTACTTC
TRBJ1-1 TRBD1 TRBV12-3/TRBV12-4 few CASSPTGYTEAFF TGTGCCAGCAGTCCGACAGGGTACACTGAAGCTTTCTTT
TRBJ1-6 . TRBV6-5 . CASSLPGQNSPLHF TGTGCCAGCAGCCTTCCAGGACAGAACTCACCCCTCCACTTT
TRBJ2-5 TRBD1 TRBV11-2 . CASSFRDRGPETQYF TGTGCCAGCAGCTTCCGGGACAGGGGGCCAGAGACCCAGTACTTC
TRBJ2-3 . TRBV24-1 . CATSEDYTDTQYF TGTGCCACCAGTGAAGACTACACAGATACGCAGTATTTT
TRBJ1-2 . TRBV4-1 . CASSQGSGNNYGYTF TGCGCCAGCAGCCAAGGGTCGGGAAATAACTATGGCTACACCTTC
TRBJ1-2 . TRBV12-3/TRBV12-4 . CASSLHINYGYTF TGTGCCAGCAGTTTACACATTAACTATGGCTACACCTTC
TRBJ1-2 . TRBV7-8 . CASSLGIRRDGYTF TGTGCCAGCAGCTTAGGAATCAGACGGGATGGCTACACCTTC
TRBJ2-5 TRBD2 TRBV6-5 . CASRSGGAGETQYF TGTGCCAGCAGGAGCGGGGGGGCCGGAGAGACCCAGTACTTC
TRBJ1-1 TRBD1 TRBV7-9 . CASSKRQGSEAFF TGTGCCAGCAGCAAGAGACAGGGGTCTGAAGCTTTCTTT
TRBJ2-1 TRBD1 TRBV7-9 . CASSLRDGTGVYNEQFF TGTGCCAGCAGCTTAAGGGATGGGACAGGGGTTTACAATGAGCAGTTCTTC
TRBJ2-7 . TRBV7-9 few CASSSSVLTGEQYF TGTGCCAGCAGCTCGTCCGTGCTAACCGGCGAGCAGTACTTC
TRBJ1-6 TRBD1 TRBV18 . CASSPQGQNNSPLHF TGTGCCAGCTCACCACAGGGACAGAATAATTCACCCCTCCACTTT
TRBJ2-1 . TRBV15 . CATSRDGGGNEQFF TGTGCCACCAGCAGGGATGGGGGAGGCAATGAGCAGTTCTTC
TRBJ2-7 . TRBV7-9 . CASSFSGTYEQYF TGTGCCAGCAGCTTCTCCGGGACCTACGAGCAGTACTTC
TRBJ1-2 . TRBV5-1 . CASSPGRGYQGYTF TGCGCCAGCAGCCCCGGGCGGGGGTATCAGGGCTACACCTTC
TRBJ2-2 . TRBV18 . CASSPRDSNTGELFF TGTGCCAGCTCACCCCGGGACTCGAACACCGGGGAGCTGTTTTTT
TRBJ1-5 TRBD1 TRBV28 . CASSTATGAADQPQHF TGTGCCAGCAGTACAGCGACAGGGGCGGCCGATCAGCCCCAGCATTTT
TRBJ2-3 TRBD2 TRBV27 . CASSSLAGGRNTQYF TGTGCCAGCAGTTCCTTAGCGGGGGGAAGGAATACGCAGTATTTT
TRBJ2-7 TRBD1 TRBV28 . CASSPSKGAREQYF TGTGCCAGCAGTCCCAGTAAGGGGGCGCGGGAGCAGTACTTC
TRBJ2-5 . TRBV7-2 . CASSVVLLDQETQYF TGTGCCAGCAGCGTAGTCCTACTAGACCAAGAGACCCAGTACTTC
TRBJ2-2 TRBD2 TRBV7-2 . CASSPGGTTGELFF TGTGCCAGCAGCCCCGGGGGGACCACCGGGGAGCTGTTTTTT
TRBJ1-1 TRBD1 TRBV3-1/TRBV3-2 . CASSQAQGAAGAFF TGTGCCAGCAGCCAGGCACAGGGGGCGGCCGGAGCTTTCTTT
TRBJ1-4 TRBD1 TRBV7-9 . CASSLKGPSTGSNEKLFF TGTGCCAGCAGCTTAAAGGGGCCCTCGACAGGGTCTAATGAAAAACTGTTTTTT
TRBJ1-5 . TRBV18 . CASSPTGRNQPQHF TGTGCCAGCTCACCAACAGGTAGAAATCAGCCCCAGCATTTT
TRBJ1-5 . TRBV7-2 . CASSRVTGRAQPQHF TGTGCCAGCAGCCGTGTCACAGGGAGAGCTCAGCCCCAGCATTTT
TRBJ2-1 . TRBV12-3/TRBV12-4 . CASSFNLANEQFF TGTGCCAGCAGTTTCAATCTAGCGAATGAGCAGTTCTTC